This TCR beta chain was sequenced for a study of response to subunit inactivated influenza vaccine. TCRdb re-called the RT-PCR reads through MiXCR, storing one row per CDR3 protein. The profile covers 500,000 to 750,000 distinct CDR3 sequences, with around 15% appearing a single time and 11% taken by the ten largest. Deletions cut 4 bases from V and 5 bases from J, with 16 bases between. The germline gives CDR1 DFQATT, CDR2 SNEGSKA (reference sequence). The CDR3 totals 14 residues. The source was PBMCs from blood, collected roughly 13 days after vaccination. The V call is TRBV20-1, the J call TRBJ2-3, with D uncertain. The clonotype comes from a man aged 50-59 years who received an inactivated influenza vaccine. The CDR3 reads CSATLENRGDTQYF. The CDR3 coding sequence is TGCAGTGCTACCTTGGAAAATCGTGGAGATACGCAGTATTTT.